A single sample is the source of the 21 T cell receptor beta chains below, sequenced in a study of CD8 T cells in Susac syndrome. Random hexamers served to reverse transcribe about 0.45 to 1 ug RNA. Each CDR3 protein gets one entry after TCRdb re-called the immunoSEQ multiplex PCR reads with MiXCR. The top ten hold less than 0.08% of the sample, which has over 300,000 distinct CDR3 sequences, about 92% seen once. Sample: CD4+ T cells from PBMCs. The receptor set was obtained from a human donor with multiple sclerosis.

The chain carries TRBV20-1 and TRBJ2-5; the D is unclear. With 5 bases removed from V and 5 bases from J, the gap between germline ends came to 9 bases. Germline V gene lookup returns CDR1 DFQATT and CDR2 SNEGSKA (reference sequence). This CDR3 spans 11 amino acids. The CDR3 nucleotides are TGCAGTGCTCCGCAGTTGGAGACCCAGTACTTC. This translates into CSAPQLETQYF.

The rearrangement uses TRBV6-2 or TRBV6-3 and TRBJ2-1, with D perhaps matching TRBD1 (5 bases). The CDR3 contains 14 residues. Germline V gene sequence: CDR1 MNHEY, CDR2 SVGEGT. The V and J ends lost 2 bases and 4 bases respectively, with 9 bases between them. The CDR3 reads CASSYRGRYNEQFF. In nucleotides, the CDR3 is TGTGCCAGCAGTTACAGGGGCAGATACAATGAGCAGTTCTTC.

The rearrangement uses TRBV6-4 and TRBJ2-3, with 9 bases matching TRBD2. Germline trimming cut 4 bases from V and 2 bases from J; bases unmatched to any gene: 4. This CDR3 contains 15 residues. In germline, CDR1 is MRHNA, CDR2 SNTAGT. CDR3 region: CASSVAGGTTDTQYF. DNA for the CDR3: TGTGCCAGCAGTGTCGCGGGGGGGACCACAGATACGCAGTATTTT.

The chain is built from TRBV19 and TRBJ1-1; 8 bases are shared with TRBD1. With V trimmed by 7 bases and J by 4 bases, 11 bases remained unmatched. The germline CDR1 and CDR2 sequences are LNHDA and SQIVND (reference sequence). This CDR3 is built from 15 residues. The CDR3 loop reads CASTLHFDRGTEAFF. CDR3 DNA sequence: TGTGCCAGTACCCTACACTTCGACAGGGGCACTGAAGCTTTCTTT.

The rearrangement links TRBV5-1 to TRBJ1-1; D is uncertain. Germline-derived CDR1 and CDR2 are SGHRS and YFSETQ. The CDR3 loop spans 14 amino acids. Between the trimmed V and J ends, which lost 4 bases and 5 bases, there was a span of 15 bases. CDR3 bases: TGCGCCAGCAGCCTGGAGGGTATGTGGACTGAAGCTTTCTTT. The encoded protein is CASSLEGMWTEAFF.

The V call is TRBV18, the J call TRBJ2-6, with D unclear. Trimming took 5 bases from V and 0 from J, leaving 8 bases between them. The CDR3 totals 15 residues. Germline loops: CDR1 KGHSH, CDR2 LQKENI. The CDR3 sequence is CASSKGVSGANVLTF. The CDR3 DNA is TGTGCCAGCTCAAAGGGTGTCTCTGGGGCCAACGTCCTGACTTTC.

This rearrangement joins TRBV7-9 to TRBJ1-5; a weak D match, TRBD1 (5 bases). The CDR3 loop spans 13 amino acids. V lost 7 bases, J lost 5 bases, and 12 bases lay in between. Looked up from germline, CDR1 is SEHNR and CDR2 is FQNEAQ (reference sequence). The CDR3 bases are TGTGCCAGCACCCCAGGGTTGGATCAGCCCCAGCATTTT. Translated: CASTPGLDQPQHF.

There are a few counts of this clonotype. This chain connects TRBV30 to TRBJ1-2; the D gene is possibly TRBD1 (6 bases). Deletions cut 2 bases from V and 4 bases from J, with 14 bases between. The CDR3 covers 14 residues. The germline V gene has CDR1 GTSNPN and CDR2 SVGIG (reference sequence). In nucleotides, the CDR3 is TGTGCCTGGAGTTTGACAGGTTTTGGCTATGGCTACACCTTC. Its translation: CAWSLTGFGYGYTF.

This chain joins TRBV19 and TRBJ1-4; a possible D gene is TRBD1 (5 bases). Trimming shortened V by 9 bases and J by 3 bases, and 14 bases separated the two germline ends. Germline V gene sequence: CDR1 LNHDA, CDR2 SQIVND (reference sequence). This CDR3 is 14 amino acids long. This CDR3 reads CASREGLANEKLFF. The CDR3 bases are TGTGCCAGCAGGGAGGGGTTGGCTAATGAAAAACTGTTTTTT.

V and J are TRBV14 and TRBJ2-5; 10 positions agree with TRBD2. Trimming cost V 0 bases and J 1 base; bases outside gene matches: 11. Germline CDR1 and CDR2: SGHDN and FVKESK. This CDR3 has 19 amino acids. The CDR3 loop is CASSQDPHVAGGFQETQYF. CDR3 sequence (DNA): TGTGCCAGCAGCCAAGACCCCCACGTAGCGGGGGGCTTCCAAGAGACCCAGTACTTC.

The chain links TRBV19 to TRBJ2-6; 9 bases align to TRBD1. The CDR3 runs to 18 residues. The V gene end was trimmed by 5 bases and the J gene end by 2 bases; junction bases not matched to a gene: 10. Germline V CDR1 and CDR2: LNHDA, SQIVND (reference sequence). The CDR3 DNA reads as TGTGCCAGTAGTGCCCAGGACAGGGGAGCGACTGGGGCCAACGTCCTGACTTTC. Encoded protein: CASSAQDRGATGANVLTF.

As to this clonotype: Because the CDR3's place on the DNA is in doubt, the DNA is left out and the CDR3 is given as listed by TCRdb. The chain recombines TRBV6-2 or TRBV6-3 with TRBJ2-2; whether TRBD1, the table's D call, matches the DNA was not checked. Looked up from germline, CDR1 is MNHEY and CDR2 is SVGEGT. The CDR3 adds up to 16 amino acids, both ends counted. CDR3 sequence reads: CASSYFGSGGTGELFF.

The chain is built from TRBV7-3 and TRBJ1-1, with TRBD1 matching 11 bases. V was clipped by 5 bases and J by 0 bases; unmatched bases: 11. CDR3 length: 18 residues. Per germline, CDR1 SGHTA and CDR2 FQGTGA. This CDR3 reads CASSPAGTGGTMNTEAFF. The CDR3 DNA follows: TGTGCCAGCAGCCCCGCAGGGACAGGGGGAACCATGAACACTGAAGCTTTCTTT.

CDR3 sequence (DNA): TGTGCCAGCTCGACGGACAGCAACACTGAAGCTTTCTTT. It is translated as CASSTDSNTEAFF. This chain joins TRBV18 and TRBJ1-1; a weak D match, TRBD1 (6 bases). This CDR3 spans 13 amino acids. CDR1 and CDR2 (germline): KGHSH, LQKENI. Trimming cost V 6 bases and J 2 bases, with 10 bases left between them.

The CDR3 loop is CASKFSDTSYEQYF. CDR3 bases: TGCGCCAGCAAATTCTCCGACACCTCCTACGAGCAGTACTTC. The V gene is TRBV5-1, the J gene TRBJ2-7; D remains unclear. The length of the CDR3 is 14 residues. The germline CDR1 and CDR2 sequences are SGHRS and YFSETQ. The V end was cut by 6 bases, the J end by 0 bases, with 13 bases between.

The V call is TRBV30, the J call TRBJ1-1, with D possibly being TRBD1 (6 bases). CDR1 and CDR2 (germline): GTSNPN, SVGIG (reference sequence). Trimming pared 0 bases from V and 5 bases from J, leaving 13 bases between. The CDR3 is 14 amino acids. This CDR3 reads CAWSVTLGGTEAFF. CDR3 in DNA: TGTGCCTGGAGTGTGACCCTAGGGGGAACTGAAGCTTTCTTT.

This sequence joins TRBV12-3 or TRBV12-4 and TRBJ1-2; 7 bases fit TRBD1. CDR3 length: 14 amino acids. The V segment lost 6 bases and the J segment 4 bases; nucleotides outside the gene matches: 8. CDR3 residues: CASRVTGKPYGYTF. For the CDR3, the DNA is TGTGCCAGCAGGGTGACAGGGAAACCCTATGGCTACACCTTC.

The chain uses TRBV20-1 and TRBJ2-1; a weak D match, TRBD1 (5 bases). CDR1 and CDR2 from the germline V gene are DFQATT and SNEGSKA (reference sequence). The ends were cut back, 6 bases at V and 4 bases at J, with 13 bases in the middle. This CDR3 contains 13 residues. CDR3: CSATDTLYNEQFF. In DNA, the CDR3 is TGCAGTGCAACGGACACCCTTTACAATGAGCAGTTCTTC.

This sequence joins TRBV7-9 and TRBJ2-1; 10 bases map to TRBD1. This CDR3 is built from 16 residues. V gave up 0 bases and J gave up 8 bases; unmatched junction bases: 7. Germline V CDR1 and CDR2: SEHNR, FQNEAQ (reference sequence). This CDR3 is CASSLARTGGHYEQFF. The CDR3 region has the DNA TGTGCCAGCAGCTTAGCCCGGACAGGGGGACATTATGAGCAGTTCTTC.

The chain uses TRBV3-1 and TRBJ1-1; D uncertain. Germline values: CDR1 LGHDT, CDR2 YNNKEL (reference sequence). Between the trimmed V and J ends, which lost 1 base and 2 bases, there was a span of 14 bases. The CDR3 length is 16 residues. DNA of the CDR3: TGTGCCAGCAGCCAAGTAAATCGCAGGAGAAACACTGAAGCTTTCTTT. Its protein product is CASSQVNRRRNTEAFF.

The rearrangement joins TRBV25-1 to TRBJ2-6; perhaps TRBD1 as D (6 bases). The CDR3 sequence is 16 residues long. The germline V gene encodes CDR1 MGHDK and CDR2 SYGVNS. The germline V and J ends were trimmed by 6 bases and 0 bases, with 12 bases remaining between them. The CDR3 region has the DNA TGTGCCAGCAGCTCACAGGGTAGCTCTGGGGCCAACGTCCTGACTTTC. Protein: CASSSQGSSGANVLTF.